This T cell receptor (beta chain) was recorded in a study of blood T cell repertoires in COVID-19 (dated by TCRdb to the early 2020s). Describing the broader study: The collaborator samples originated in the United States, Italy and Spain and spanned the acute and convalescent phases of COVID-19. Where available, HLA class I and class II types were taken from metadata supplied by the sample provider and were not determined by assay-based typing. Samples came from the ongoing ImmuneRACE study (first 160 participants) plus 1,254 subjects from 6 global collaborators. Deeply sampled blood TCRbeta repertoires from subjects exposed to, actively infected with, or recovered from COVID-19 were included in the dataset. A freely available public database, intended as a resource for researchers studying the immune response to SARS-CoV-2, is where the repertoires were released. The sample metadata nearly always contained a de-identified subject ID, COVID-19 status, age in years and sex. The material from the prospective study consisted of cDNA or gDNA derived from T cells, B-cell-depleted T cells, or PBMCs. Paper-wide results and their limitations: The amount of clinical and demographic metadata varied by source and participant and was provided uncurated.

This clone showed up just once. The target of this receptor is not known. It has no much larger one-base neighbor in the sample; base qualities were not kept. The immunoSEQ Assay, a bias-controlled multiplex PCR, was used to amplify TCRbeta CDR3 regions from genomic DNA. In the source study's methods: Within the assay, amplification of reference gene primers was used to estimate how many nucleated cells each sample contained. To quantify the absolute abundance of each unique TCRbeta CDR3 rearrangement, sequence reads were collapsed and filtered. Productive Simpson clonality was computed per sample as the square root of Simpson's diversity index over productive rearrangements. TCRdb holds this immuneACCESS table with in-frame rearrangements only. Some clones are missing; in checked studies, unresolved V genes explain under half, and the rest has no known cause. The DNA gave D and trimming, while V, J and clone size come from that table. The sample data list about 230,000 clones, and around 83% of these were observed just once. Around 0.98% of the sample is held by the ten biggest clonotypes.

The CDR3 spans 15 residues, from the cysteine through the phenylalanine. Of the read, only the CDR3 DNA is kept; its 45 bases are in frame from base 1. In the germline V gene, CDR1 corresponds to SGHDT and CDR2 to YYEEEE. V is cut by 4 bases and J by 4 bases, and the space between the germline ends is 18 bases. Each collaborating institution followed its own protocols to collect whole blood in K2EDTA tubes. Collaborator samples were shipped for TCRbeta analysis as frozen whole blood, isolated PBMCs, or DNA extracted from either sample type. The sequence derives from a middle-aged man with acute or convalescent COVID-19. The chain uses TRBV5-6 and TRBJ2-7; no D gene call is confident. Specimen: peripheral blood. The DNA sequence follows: TGTGCCAGCAGCCCCGGAAGAACAGCTCAATACGAGCAGTACTTC. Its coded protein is CASSPGRTAQYEQYF.